This T cell receptor (beta chain) was identified in a study of cytomegalovirus exposure and HLA in healthy donors. Notes on the study in general: A few of the chains that were CMV-associated were confirmed in vitro to be specific for CMV antigens.

This PCR relied on a set of 60 Vbeta primers and 13 Jbeta primers. The method was immunoSEQ multiplex PCR; TCRdb's version includes in-frame clones alone and lacks a portion of them. Recorded for this sample: over 45,000 clones. On this clone: The antigen remains unidentified.

The origin of this receptor is a woman under 30 in good health and CMV-seronegative. Material: PBMCs.

CDR3 in amino acids: CASSIARDYEQYF. The CDR3 bases are TGTGCCAGTAGTATTGCCCGAGACTACGAGCAGTACTTC. The V gene is TRBV19, the J gene TRBJ2-7; no reliable D call. Trimming removed 3 bases at V and 3 bases at J, with 9 bases between. The germline V gene has CDR1 LNHDA and CDR2 SQIVND (reference sequence). The CDR3 sequence is 13 residues long.